The 18 T cell receptor beta chains listed next were all sequenced from one sample in a study of immune evolution from preneoplasia to lung adenocarcinoma. Generated by immunoSEQ multiplex PCR, the TCRdb table keeps only in-frame clones and is missing some. The profile shows some 5,000 clones, around four fifths of them singletons. Sequencing input: FFPE adjacent normal lung tissue. The receptors stem from a person aged 65-85 years with lung adenocarcinoma.

The chain combines TRBV5-1 with TRBJ2-5; TRBD2 might be the D (6 bases). The germline V gene has CDR1 SGHRS and CDR2 YFSETQ. Trimming left V 1 base short and J 4 bases short, with 11 bases between. The CDR3 extends over 14 amino acids. The CDR3: CASSLWGDPETQYF. The CDR3 region has the DNA TGCGCCAGCAGCTTGTGGGGGGACCCAGAGACCCAGTACTTC.

This clone was picked up one time. The chain employs TRBV6-5 and TRBJ2-2; 7 bases align to TRBD1. The CDR3 is 15 residues long. V shed 1 base and J 4 bases; nucleotides not matched to a gene: 3. The germline CDR1 and CDR2 sequences are MNHEY and SVGAGI. CDR3 region: CASSYLQGSTGELFF. The CDR3, as DNA: TGTGCCAGCAGTTACTTACAGGGGAGCACCGGGGAGCTGTTTTTT.

V is TRBV7-8 and J is TRBJ2-3, with D perhaps assigned TRBD1 or TRBD2 (5 bases each). The CDR3 runs to 14 residues. Per the germline V gene, CDR1 is SGHVS and CDR2 is FQNEAQ. V lost 5 bases and J lost 5, with 14 bases in between. CDR3 sequence reads: CASSPGTGGDTQYF. CDR3 DNA: TGTGCCAGCAGCCCCGGGACCGGTGGAGATACGCAGTATTTT.

This clone came up once. J is TRBJ2-1 and V is TRBV11-1, with D possibly being TRBD1 or TRBD2 (5 bases each). The V end was cut by 6 bases, the J end by 12 bases, with 18 bases between. Per germline, CDR1 SGHAT and CDR2 FQDESV (reference sequence). CDR3 length: 13 residues. In DNA, the CDR3 is TGTGCCAGCAGTCTTACAGGAAGGACTTGGCAGTTCTTC. Translating it yields CASSLTGRTWQFF. Based on the CDR3 plus reference TRBV11-1 and TRBJ2-1, the full variable domain is EAEVAQSPRYKITEKSQAVAFWCDPISGHATLYWYRQILGQGPELLVQFQDESVVDDSQLPKDRFSAERLKGVDSTLKIQPAELGDSAMYLCASSLTGRTWQFFGPGTRLTVL.

The chain uses TRBV5-4 and TRBJ2-5; weak D call: TRBD2 (6 bases). Between the trimmed V and J ends, which lost 0 bases and 6 bases, there was a span of 9 bases. Looked up from germline, CDR1 is SGHNT and CDR2 is YYREEE (reference sequence). This CDR3 has 13 amino acids. CDR3 bases: TGTGCCAGCAGCTTGGCGGGGGAGCAGACCCAGTACTTC. It yields the protein CASSLAGEQTQYF.

The J gene is TRBJ1-5, the V gene TRBV30; D gene unclear. CDR1 is GTSNPN, CDR2 SVGIG, per germline (reference sequence). This CDR3 comprises 13 residues. V dropped 0 bases and J dropped 3 bases, with 6 bases sitting between them. CDR3 DNA sequence: TGTGCCTGGAGTGTAACAGACAATCAGCCCCAGCATTTT. Translation gives CAWSVTDNQPQHF.

The chain recombines TRBV6-5 with TRBJ1-4; no definite D call. Germline CDR1 is MNHEY and CDR2 is SVGAGI. Between the trimmed V and J ends, which lost 6 bases and 8 bases, there was a span of 16 bases. The CDR3 length is 14 residues. The CDR3, as DNA: TGTGCCAGCAGCCCTTTCGGTATGGAGGAAAAACTGTTTTTT. Its translation: CASSPFGMEEKLFF.

The chain joins TRBV4-1 to TRBJ1-4; 7 nucleotides line up with TRBD1. This CDR3 contains 15 residues. V shed 1 base and J 7 bases; nucleotides not matched to a gene: 6. Germline CDR1 MGHRA, CDR2 YSYEKL. DNA of the CDR3: TGCGCCAGCAGCCAAGGTGACAGGGATCTTGAAAAACTGTTTTTT. Amino acids: CASSQGDRDLEKLFF.

The rearrangement uses TRBV9 and TRBJ2-3; 7 nucleotides match TRBD1. J lost 3 bases, V lost 4 bases, and 5 bases had no gene match. Looked up from germline, CDR1 is SGDLS and CDR2 is YYNGEE. The CDR3 consists of 14 residues. CDR3 region: CASSWGQPTDTQYF. CDR3 DNA: TGTGCCAGCAGCTGGGGACAGCCTACAGATACGCAGTATTTT.

As for this clone: Germline is not matched at one junction end, which may reflect a read error. This chain links TRBV4-2 with TRBJ2-7, with D possibly TRBD2 on 5 matching bases. There are 15 residues in the CDR3. Germline loops: CDR1 LGHNA, CDR2 YNFKEQ. The CDR3 loop reads CASSQDPGSSYEQYF. In nucleotides, the CDR3 is TGTGCCAGCAGCCAAGATCCGGGGAGCTCCTACGAGCAATACTTC.

This clone was seen once. The V call is TRBV27, the J call TRBJ1-5; possible D gene TRBD1, 6 bases. Germline V lookup: CDR1 MNHEY, CDR2 SMNVEV (reference sequence). Trimming shortened V by 3 bases and J by 2 bases, and 14 bases separated the two germline ends. The CDR3 is 16 residues long. DNA for the CDR3: TGTGCCAGCAGTTTTGGAAAGGACAGAGGCAATCAGCCCCAGCATTTT. It encodes CASSFGKDRGNQPQHF.

The rearrangement uses TRBV28 and TRBJ2-7; no definite D call. Per germline, CDR1 MDHEN and CDR2 SYDVKM. The CDR3 is 13 residues long. The V end was cut by 3 bases, the J end by 2 bases, with 8 bases between. CDR3 amino acids: CASSFLGTYEQYF. CDR3 DNA sequence: TGTGCCAGCAGTTTTCTTGGCACCTACGAGCAGTACTTC.

The V and J genes are TRBV4-3 and TRBJ1-2, with D possibly TRBD1 on 5 matching bases. Germline CDR1 reads LGHNA; CDR2 reads YSLEER. Trimming removed 0 bases at V and 0 bases at J, with 11 bases between. The CDR3 length is 16 residues. The CDR3 sequence: CASSQDPTGANYGYTF. Here the CDR3 DNA reads TGCGCCAGCAGCCAAGACCCCACAGGAGCTAACTATGGCTACACCTTC.

This chain links TRBV10-1 with TRBJ2-5; unclear D gene. The germline V gene encodes CDR1 WNHNN and CDR2 SYGVQD (reference sequence). The ends were cut back, 0 bases at V and 5 bases at J, with 13 bases in the middle. This CDR3 comprises 15 residues. In DNA form, the CDR3 reads TGCGCCAGCAGTGAGTCGGCAACCCCGAGCGAGACCCAGTACTTC. It codes for CASSESATPSETQYF.

The chain joins TRBV9 to TRBJ1-1; 8 bases align to TRBD1. V trimming: 4 bases; J trimming: 6 bases; junction bases outside the gene matches: 11. Germline V CDR1 and CDR2: SGDLS, YYNGEE. The CDR3 contains 15 residues. CDR3 sequence (DNA): TGTGCCAGCAGCCCCCGGACAGGGCCCGGCTCTGAAGCTTTCTTT. Its protein is CASSPRTGPGSEAFF. Variable domain in full (rest from reference TRBV9 and TRBJ1-1): DSGVTQTPKHLITATGQRVTLRCSPRSGDLSVYWYQQSLDQGLQFLIQYYNGEERAKGNILERFSAQQFPDLHSELNLSSLELGDSALYFCASSPRTGPGSEAFFGQGTRLTVV.

This clone was counted between two and nine times. The chain carries TRBV5-8 and TRBJ1-1; 9 nucleotides align to TRBD1. CDR1 is SGHTS and CDR2 is YDEGEE in the germline V gene. The junction had 6 bases not matched to a gene; V was cut back by 5 bases and J by 4 bases. CDR3 length: 14 amino acids. In DNA form, the CDR3 reads TGTGCCAGCAGTTTCACAGGGGGCCGCACTGAAGCTTTCTTT. It translates to CASSFTGGRTEAFF.

This chain connects TRBV11-2 to TRBJ2-3, with D perhaps matching TRBD2 (6 bases). Germline loops: CDR1 SGHAT, CDR2 FQNNGV. V lost 10 bases and J lost 0, with 14 bases in between. The length of the CDR3 is 14 residues. CDR3 nucleotides: TGTGCCACAGTCCCCGGGACTAGCACAGATACGCAGTATTTT. It yields the protein CATVPGTSTDTQYF.

The chain couples TRBV25-1 to TRBJ1-1; TRBD1 matches 11 bases. J was trimmed by 6 bases and V by 6 bases; bases with no gene match: 9. This CDR3 has 15 amino acids. The germline V gene encodes CDR1 MGHDK and CDR2 SYGVNS. The CDR3: CASREDRGQVAEAFF. Here the CDR3 DNA reads TGTGCCAGCAGGGAGGACAGGGGGCAGGTCGCTGAAGCTTTCTTT.